This TCR beta chain comes out of a study of T cells in Graves' hyperthyroidism and ophthalmopathy. The germline V gene encodes CDR1 LGHNA and CDR2 YNFKEQ. The CDR3 runs to 15 residues. Deletions cut 0 bases from V and 0 bases from J, with 9 bases between. This clonotype was seen a few times. The antigen is unknown. Template material for amplifying TCR beta CDR3 regions consisted of RNA transcripts. HTBI primers drove first-round RT-PCR of the TCR CDR3. TCRdb analysed the multiplex PCR reads with MiXCR anew, one entry per CDR3 protein. The sample holds 400,000 to 450,000 distinct CDR3 sequences; roughly 14% are singletons and the top ten take around 13%. Study observations and caveats: It was a median 6.5 months before onset that the model predicted ophthalmopathy.

The chain employs TRBV4-2 and TRBJ2-7, with D hard to call. This TCR was sampled from a man younger than 30 with Graves' ophthalmopathy. The sample comprised blood. CDR3 DNA sequence: TGTGCCAGCAGCCAAGATCGAGGCCCCTCCTACGAGCAGTACTTC. It encodes CASSQDRGPSYEQYF.